Listed below are T cell receptor beta chains from one sample, sequenced in a study of T-cell memory formation after mild COVID-19. TCRdb used MiXCR to reprocess the 5' RACE reads, holding one entry per CDR3 protein. The top ten clones hold more than 20% of a sample with roughly 300,000 distinct CDR3 sequences, roughly 17% of them seen once. Input material: PBMCs or a T cell subset sorted from them (not recorded which). The receptors were gathered from a man between 18 and 29 years old who had mild COVID-19 (a few samples of this study predate the infection). Cell type and time point are not known. Each CDR3 is given with its conserved first and last residue. Each record gives: D gene, clone size, V gene, J gene, CDR3 DNA, CDR3 protein. The D gene is left open where the match is weak. Clone size is stated in some rows and not others, as once, few, many or a class when expanded.

d_gene: TRBD2
abundance: many
v_gene: TRBV5-1
j_gene: TRBJ2-1
CDR3nt: TGCGCCAGCAGCCCTACAAAGACTAGCGGAAGTTACAATGAGCAGTTCTTC
CDR3aa: CASSPTKTSGSYNEQFF

d_gene: TRBD1
abundance: few
v_gene: TRBV7-8
j_gene: TRBJ2-2
CDR3nt: TGTGCCAGCAGCTTATCGACAGGGGGCTTTAGCACCGGGGAGCTGTTTTTT
CDR3aa: CASSLSTGGFSTGELFF

d_gene: -
abundance: few
v_gene: TRBV7-2
j_gene: TRBJ1-4
CDR3nt: TGTGCCAGCAGCTTAGGGGGGAGTGTTGGGGATGAAAAACTGTTTTTT
CDR3aa: CASSLGGSVGDEKLFF

d_gene: -
abundance: -
v_gene: TRBV7-6
j_gene: TRBJ1-1
CDR3nt: TGTGCCAGCAGCGCACTACAGGGCCGGGGCACTGAAGCTTTCTTT
CDR3aa: CASSALQGRGTEAFF

d_gene: -
abundance: -
v_gene: TRBV4-2
j_gene: TRBJ2-2
CDR3nt: TGTGCCAGCAGCCAAGAGGCTGGACTCACCGGGGAGCTGTTTTTT
CDR3aa: CASSQEAGLTGELFF

d_gene: -
abundance: many
v_gene: TRBV5-4
j_gene: TRBJ2-6
CDR3nt: TGTGCCAGCAGCTTGGATGTAGCCTTTCCCTCTGGGGCCAACGTCCTGACTTTC
CDR3aa: CASSLDVAFPSGANVLTF

d_gene: -
abundance: -
v_gene: TRBV20-1
j_gene: TRBJ2-3
CDR3nt: TGCAGTGCTAGCCGGCCCAGCCGAGACACAGATACGCAGTATTTT
CDR3aa: CSASRPSRDTDTQYF

d_gene: TRBD2
abundance: -
v_gene: TRBV6-2/TRBV6-3
j_gene: TRBJ2-1
CDR3nt: TGTGCCAGCAGTGTGGAGCTTAGCGGGATCTCCTACAATGAGCAGTTCTTC
CDR3aa: CASSVELSGISYNEQFF

d_gene: -
abundance: -
v_gene: TRBV12-3/TRBV12-4
j_gene: TRBJ1-4
CDR3nt: TGTGCCAGCAGTTTAAACACTAATGAAAAACTGTTTTTT
CDR3aa: CASSLNTNEKLFF

d_gene: -
abundance: many
v_gene: TRBV29-1
j_gene: TRBJ2-2
CDR3nt: TGCAGCGTTGAAAAACAGCTTAACACCGGGGAGCTGTTTTTT
CDR3aa: CSVEKQLNTGELFF

d_gene: TRBD1
abundance: few
v_gene: TRBV12-3/TRBV12-4
j_gene: TRBJ1-2
CDR3nt: TGTGCCAGCAGTCCGGACAGGTTCTATGGCTACACCTTC
CDR3aa: CASSPDRFYGYTF

d_gene: -
abundance: many
v_gene: TRBV5-1
j_gene: TRBJ2-1
CDR3nt: TGCGCCAGCAGCTCATCGGGACTTGTGGGTGAGCAGTTCTTC
CDR3aa: CASSSSGLVGEQFF

d_gene: -
abundance: -
v_gene: TRBV20-1
j_gene: TRBJ2-1
CDR3nt: TGCAGTGCTCTGGGGGCGGATGAGCAGTTCTTC
CDR3aa: CSALGADEQFF

d_gene: -
abundance: -
v_gene: TRBV2
j_gene: TRBJ1-2
CDR3nt: TGTGCCAGCAGTGATGACGGCTATGGCTACACCTTC
CDR3aa: CASSDDGYGYTF

d_gene: TRBD1
abundance: -
v_gene: TRBV4-1
j_gene: TRBJ1-6
CDR3nt: TGCGCCAGCAGCCAACGTGACAGGGGGCTTGAATCACCCCTCCACTTT
CDR3aa: CASSQRDRGLESPLHF

d_gene: TRBD2
abundance: -
v_gene: TRBV20-1
j_gene: TRBJ2-1
CDR3nt: TGCAGTGCTAGTACCGGTGGGCTAGCGGGGTCGATGCAGTTCTTC
CDR3aa: CSASTGGLAGSMQFF

d_gene: -
abundance: few
v_gene: TRBV20-1
j_gene: TRBJ2-3
CDR3nt: TGCAGTGCTACCGACACCACAGATACGCAGTATTTT
CDR3aa: CSATDTTDTQYF

d_gene: TRBD1
abundance: few
v_gene: TRBV6-2/TRBV6-3
j_gene: TRBJ2-1
CDR3nt: TGTGCCAGCAGCAGGACACAGGGGCGTAGGGAGCAGTTCTTC
CDR3aa: CASSRTQGRREQFF

d_gene: -
abundance: -
v_gene: TRBV20-1
j_gene: TRBJ1-6
CDR3nt: TGCAGTGCTAGGTTGACGGGGAATTCACCCCTCCACTTT
CDR3aa: CSARLTGNSPLHF

d_gene: -
abundance: few
v_gene: TRBV12-3/TRBV12-4
j_gene: TRBJ1-1
CDR3nt: TGTGCCAGCAGCCGTCTGACAGGCACTGAAGCTTTCTTT
CDR3aa: CASSRLTGTEAFF

d_gene: TRBD2
abundance: few
v_gene: TRBV5-5
j_gene: TRBJ2-7
CDR3nt: TGTGCCAGCAGTGCCGGGACTACCTACGAGCAGTACTTC
CDR3aa: CASSAGTTYEQYF

d_gene: -
abundance: few
v_gene: TRBV6-5
j_gene: TRBJ2-2
CDR3nt: TGTGCCACGCACCGCCTTGGCGGGGAGCTGTTTTTT
CDR3aa: CATHRLGGELFF

d_gene: TRBD2
abundance: few
v_gene: TRBV20-1
j_gene: TRBJ2-1
CDR3nt: TGCAGTGCTTCGTCCGGGACTAGCGGGGGGAATGAGCAGTTCTTC
CDR3aa: CSASSGTSGGNEQFF

d_gene: -
abundance: -
v_gene: TRBV2
j_gene: TRBJ2-2
CDR3nt: TGTGCCAGCAGTGTAGACAGGTCCAACACCGGGGAGCTGTTTTTT
CDR3aa: CASSVDRSNTGELFF

d_gene: -
abundance: few
v_gene: TRBV2
j_gene: TRBJ2-3
CDR3nt: TGTGCCAGCAGTGAAGGTTCGGGGAGCAGCACAGATACGCAGTATTTT
CDR3aa: CASSEGSGSSTDTQYF

d_gene: TRBD2
abundance: few
v_gene: TRBV20-1
j_gene: TRBJ2-1
CDR3nt: TGCAGTGCTAGAGATGAGGGGACTAGCGTCTTGTGGTCCTACAATGAGCAGTTCTTC
CDR3aa: CSARDEGTSVLWSYNEQFF

d_gene: TRBD2
abundance: many
v_gene: TRBV5-1
j_gene: TRBJ2-1
CDR3nt: TGCGCCAGCAGCTTGGTTAGCGGGGAGCAGTTCTTC
CDR3aa: CASSLVSGEQFF

d_gene: -
abundance: -
v_gene: TRBV9
j_gene: TRBJ2-2
CDR3nt: TGTGCCAGCAGCGTAGAAGTGGGCATGGCCGGGGAGCTGTTTTTT
CDR3aa: CASSVEVGMAGELFF

d_gene: TRBD1
abundance: -
v_gene: TRBV24-1
j_gene: TRBJ1-5
CDR3nt: TGTGCCACCAGTGATTCGGACAGGTTAGATCAGCCCCAGCATTTT
CDR3aa: CATSDSDRLDQPQHF

d_gene: -
abundance: many
v_gene: TRBV5-1
j_gene: TRBJ2-3
CDR3nt: TGCGCCAGCAGCGTCGGGGGCACAGATACGCAGTATTTT
CDR3aa: CASSVGGTDTQYF

d_gene: -
abundance: -
v_gene: TRBV20-1
j_gene: TRBJ1-1
CDR3nt: TGCAGTGCTAGAGGTGGGGCGAACACTGAAGCTTTCTTT
CDR3aa: CSARGGANTEAFF

d_gene: -
abundance: few
v_gene: TRBV5-1
j_gene: TRBJ2-5
CDR3nt: TGCGCCAGCAGCTTGGTGTCAGGGCGAGAGACCCAGTACTTC
CDR3aa: CASSLVSGRETQYF

d_gene: -
abundance: few
v_gene: TRBV27
j_gene: TRBJ1-2
CDR3nt: TGTGCCAGCTCCCTGGGGGGGGGCGCATACTATGGCTACACCTTC
CDR3aa: CASSLGGGAYYGYTF

d_gene: -
abundance: -
v_gene: TRBV9
j_gene: TRBJ2-3
CDR3nt: TGTGCCAGCAGCGCCTTAGGGGACGGAAATACGCAGTATTTT
CDR3aa: CASSALGDGNTQYF

d_gene: -
abundance: few
v_gene: TRBV7-3
j_gene: TRBJ2-2
CDR3nt: TGTGCCAGCAGCTTAAACATGGCAGGGAACACCGGGGAGCTGTTTTTT
CDR3aa: CASSLNMAGNTGELFF

d_gene: TRBD1
abundance: once
v_gene: TRBV3-1
j_gene: TRBJ1-2
CDR3nt: TGTGCCAGCAGCCAAGATTTGGTGTCGGACAGGCTAAACTATGGCTACACCTTC
CDR3aa: CASSQDLVSDRLNYGYTF

d_gene: TRBD1
abundance: -
v_gene: TRBV29-1
j_gene: TRBJ1-2
CDR3nt: TGCAGCGTTGAATTCGGCGGACCAGGACAGGGTAAAGGCACCTTC
CDR3aa: CSVEFGGPGQGKGTF

d_gene: -
abundance: -
v_gene: TRBV12-3/TRBV12-4
j_gene: TRBJ2-2
CDR3nt: TGTGCCAGCAGCCGTAACAGGGCCCCGAACACCGGGGAGCTGTTTTTT
CDR3aa: CASSRNRAPNTGELFF

d_gene: -
abundance: -
v_gene: TRBV5-5
j_gene: TRBJ1-2
CDR3nt: TGTGCCAGCAGCTTTGAGCCGGGGGTGGACTATGGCTACACCTTC
CDR3aa: CASSFEPGVDYGYTF

d_gene: -
abundance: -
v_gene: TRBV7-9
j_gene: TRBJ1-1
CDR3nt: TGTGCCAGCAGCCCGGGGGGCATGAACACTGAAGCTTTCTTT
CDR3aa: CASSPGGMNTEAFF

d_gene: -
abundance: few
v_gene: TRBV5-1
j_gene: TRBJ2-1
CDR3nt: TGCGCCAGCAGCTTGGTTCCGGGCGGAAGCTCCTACAATGAGCAGTTCTTC
CDR3aa: CASSLVPGGSSYNEQFF

d_gene: -
abundance: few
v_gene: TRBV9
j_gene: TRBJ1-5
CDR3nt: TGTGCCAGCAGCCCCCACGGAGGGGCCCAGCATTTT
CDR3aa: CASSPHGGAQHF

d_gene: -
abundance: few
v_gene: TRBV5-1
j_gene: TRBJ2-1
CDR3nt: TGCGCCAGCAGCTTGGGGGAGCGGCGAAATGAGCAGTTCTTC
CDR3aa: CASSLGERRNEQFF

d_gene: -
abundance: -
v_gene: TRBV29-1
j_gene: TRBJ1-1
CDR3nt: TGCAGCGTTGTACGTGGAGGGGGAATGAACACTGAAGCTTTCTTT
CDR3aa: CSVVRGGGMNTEAFF

d_gene: -
abundance: few
v_gene: TRBV21-1
j_gene: TRBJ2-3
CDR3nt: TGTGCCAGCAGCCAAAGGGATCAGGGCCGGTGGACAGATACGCAGTATTTT
CDR3aa: CASSQRDQGRWTDTQYF

d_gene: TRBD1
abundance: -
v_gene: TRBV4-1
j_gene: TRBJ2-1
CDR3nt: TGCGCCAGCAGCCAGCCACAGGGGGGCGAGCAGTTCTTC
CDR3aa: CASSQPQGGEQFF

d_gene: -
abundance: few
v_gene: TRBV7-2
j_gene: TRBJ2-5
CDR3nt: TGTGCCAGCAGAGCCGACAGGTCTCAAGAGACCCAGTACTTC
CDR3aa: CASRADRSQETQYF

d_gene: -
abundance: few
v_gene: TRBV6-2/TRBV6-3
j_gene: TRBJ1-2
CDR3nt: TGTGCCAGCAGTTACGAATCTGTTGGCTACACCTTC
CDR3aa: CASSYESVGYTF

d_gene: -
abundance: -
v_gene: TRBV28
j_gene: TRBJ1-1
CDR3nt: TGTGCCAGCAGTTTATCCCATACGAACACTGAAGCTTTCTTT
CDR3aa: CASSLSHTNTEAFF

d_gene: -
abundance: -
v_gene: TRBV5-5
j_gene: TRBJ2-1
CDR3nt: TGTGCCAGCAGCTTGGGGGGGCTAGGAAGTGAGCAGTTCTTC
CDR3aa: CASSLGGLGSEQFF

d_gene: TRBD2
abundance: -
v_gene: TRBV6-5
j_gene: TRBJ2-7
CDR3nt: TGTGCCAGCAGGACTGGACTAGCGGGGGGTAATGAGCAGTACTTC
CDR3aa: CASRTGLAGGNEQYF

d_gene: TRBD1
abundance: -
v_gene: TRBV7-9
j_gene: TRBJ1-1
CDR3nt: TGTGCCAGCAGCTTGCCCTCGACAGGGTTCGCTGAAGCTTTCTTT
CDR3aa: CASSLPSTGFAEAFF